One sample yielded the 10 T cell receptor beta chains listed below, sequenced in a study of cytomegalovirus exposure and HLA in healthy donors. This PCR relied on a set of 60 Vbeta primers and 13 Jbeta primers. This table comes from immunoSEQ multiplex PCR, and its TCRdb copy is limited to in-frame clones, with some not included. The table shows more than 100,000 clones, with 72% occurring only once. Sequencing used PBMCs. The source of these receptors is a man in his fifties in good health and CMV-seropositive.

This clone turned up a few times. This chain joins TRBV5-5 and TRBJ1-3; weak D call: TRBD1 (5 bases). The CDR3 totals 15 residues. Looked up from germline, CDR1 is SGHKS and CDR2 is YYEKEE (reference sequence). Trimming cost V 0 bases and J 4 bases, with 11 bases left between them. The CDR3 is CASSLVGASGNTIYF. CDR3 nucleotides: TGTGCCAGCAGCTTGGTAGGGGCCTCAGGAAACACCATATATTTT.

The chain employs TRBV28 and TRBJ1-5, with 9 positions matching TRBD1. Germline CDR1 MDHEN, CDR2 SYDVKM. The junction had 8 bases not matched to a gene; V was cut back by 3 bases and J by 2 bases. This CDR3 comprises 17 residues. CDR3 sequence: CASSLGTGRYGNQPQHF. CDR3 sequence (DNA): TGTGCCAGCAGTTTGGGGACAGGGCGCTACGGCAATCAGCCCCAGCATTTT.

The V call is TRBV29-1, the J call TRBJ2-5, with 9 bases lining up with TRBD2. After removal of 7 bases from V and 0 bases from J, the junction contained 18 bases not matched to a gene. From germline, CDR1 is SQVTM and CDR2 ANQGSEA. CDR3 length: 18 amino acids. DNA of the CDR3: TGCAGCGGACAGCTCCCGGCGGGAGGGCCGTGGTACCAAGAGACCCAGTACTTC. Amino acid sequence: CSGQLPAGGPWYQETQYF. The full variable domain, completed using reference TRBV29-1 and TRBJ2-5, is SAVISQKPSRDICQRGTSLTIQCQVDSQVTMMFWYRQQPGQSLTLIATANQGSEATYESGFVIDKFPISRPNLTFSTLTVSNMSPEDSSIYLCSGQLPAGGPWYQETQYFGPGTRLLVL.

In its sample, this clone was seen a few times. The chain employs TRBV5-1 and TRBJ1-1, with TRBD1 matching over 7 bases. The CDR3 spans 14 residues. In germline, CDR1 is SGHRS, CDR2 YFSETQ. V lost 7 bases and J lost 1; bases outside the gene matches: 7. CDR3 bases: TGCGCCAGCGCCTTAGGGGGCCGGAACACTGAAGCTTTCTTT. Protein product: CASALGGRNTEAFF.

The gene calls are TRBV6-6 and TRBJ1-4; no firm D call. The germline V gene encodes CDR1 MNHNY and CDR2 SVGAGI (reference sequence). The CDR3 consists of 16 residues. With 2 bases removed from V and 0 bases from J, the gap between germline ends came to 10 bases. DNA of the CDR3: TGTGCCAGCAGTTACATCATCGGTACAACTAATGAAAAACTGTTTTTT. Translation: CASSYIIGTTNEKLFF.

The V call is TRBV4-1, the J call TRBJ1-5; maybe TRBD1 (5 bases). This CDR3 contains 17 residues. Germline assignment: CDR1 MGHRA and CDR2 YSYEKL. Between the trimmed V and J ends, which lost 1 base and 0 bases, there was a span of 13 bases. The CDR3 region has the DNA TGCGCCAGCAGCCAAGTAGTTTCTGGGGCTAGCAATCAGCCCCAGCATTTT. It specifies CASSQVVSGASNQPQHF.

The genes are TRBV5-1 and TRBJ1-2; maybe TRBD1 (6 bases). Trimming took off 3 bases at V and 6 bases at J, with 18 bases between the two ends. Germline loops: CDR1 SGHRS, CDR2 YFSETQ. CDR3 length: 15 amino acids. Here the CDR3 reads CASSSEIYGTNGYTF. CDR3 nucleotide sequence: TGCGCCAGCAGCTCGGAAATTTACGGGACAAATGGCTACACCTTC.

The sample holds one count of this clone. In DNA, the CDR3 is TGTGCCAGCATTACTAGCGGGAGAGGTGAGCAGTTCTTC. It translates to CASITSGRGEQFF. The chain combines TRBV28 with TRBJ2-1; TRBD2 matches at 11 bases. CDR3 length equals 13 residues. With V trimmed by 7 bases and J by 9 bases, 5 bases remained unmatched. Germline V CDR1 and CDR2: MDHEN, SYDVKM.

This sequence joins TRBV5-6 and TRBJ1-4; the D is unclear. The CDR3 sequence is 14 residues long. The V gene lost 1 base and the J gene lost 4 bases, with 8 bases spanning the gap. The germline gives CDR1 SGHDT, CDR2 YYEEEE. CDR3: CASSLFGVNEKLFF. CDR3 nucleotide sequence: TGTGCCAGCAGCTTGTTCGGGGTTAATGAAAAACTGTTTTTT.

The chain links TRBV9 to TRBJ2-2; D may be TRBD1 (6 bases). The CDR3 runs 20 residues. V was trimmed by 2 bases and J by 1 base, leaving 24 bases between them. Germline CDR1 is SGDLS and CDR2 is YYNGEE. CDR3 in DNA: TGTGCCAGCAGCGTTAGGGGCCCTCTGTTCGGGACAAAGAACACCGGGGAGCTGTTTTTT. Protein sequence: CASSVRGPLFGTKNTGELFF. The full variable domain, rest sourced from reference TRBV9 and TRBJ2-2, is DSGVTQTPKHLITATGQRVTLRCSPRSGDLSVYWYQQSLDQGLQFLIQYYNGEERAKGNILERFSAQQFPDLHSELNLSSLELGDSALYFCASSVRGPLFGTKNTGELFFGEGSRLTVL.